The T cell receptor (beta chain) described here comes from a study of cytomegalovirus exposure and HLA in healthy donors (dated by TCRdb to the late 2010s). At the level of the whole study: An earlier analysis of approximately 640 of the donors reported 250 to 300 Gb of sequence data and 100 million to 130 million unique TCR beta sequences from about 200 million T cells. Using immunosequencing, the study profiled T cell repertoires from 550 to 750 subjects and related those repertoires to cytomegalovirus serostatus. Roughly 320 gigabases of sequencing data and around 85 million unique TCR sequences made up an early release that covered 640 HLA-typed donors. An earlier analysis of around 540 of the donors applied high-throughput TCR beta sequencing to assess whether each TCR beta V gene segment acted as functional or pseudogenic. A later genetic analysis used genome-wide SNP genotypes for about 60% of the roughly 700 donors, treating that subset as a discovery cohort. A few DR-DQ haplotypes were treated as single units for association and clustering because of strong linkage in the cohort. In the later analysis, no new phenotypic data were used to find candidate immune exposures; instead, reliance was placed on TCR beta sequences and their occurrence across donors. Every discovery cohort repertoire had been produced on one sequencing platform. Both class I and class II loci were covered by HLA typing, at four-digit resolution. Besides the first cohort of more than 650 subjects, a separate validation cohort made up of roughly 130 different subjects was used. To predict cytomegalovirus infection status, the study brought together high-throughput TCR immunosequencing, statistical association of individual TCRs with disease status, and machine learning. Alongside the repertoire data, information on donor age, sex, ethnicity and CMV serostatus was compiled. To study patterns of TCR occurrence, a later analysis re-analyzed previously published TCR beta repertoires from more than 550 donors and added high-resolution HLA genotyping. The study was designed to test whether signatures of past pathogen exposure could be identified by cataloging public T cell receptors. On average, roughly 250,000 unique TCR beta nucleotide sequences were sequenced per donor among a few hundred genotyped donors of the cohort, with roughly 19% of those sequences being non-productive. The genetic ancestry cluster associated with self-reported Caucasian donors included around 76% of the approximately 400 genotyped donors. The number of donors typed differed by locus, with 629-630 for A, B, C, DRB1 and DQB1, around 560 for DQA1, 600 to 610 for DPA1, and roughly 450 for DPB1.

The library came from the immunoSEQ multiplex PCR assay. For the multiplex PCR, a mixture combining 60 forward primers for TCR Vbeta segments and 13 reverse primers for TCR Jbeta segments was used. Amplification of the CDR3 region of rearranged TCR beta genes was performed with a multiplex PCR assay on genomic DNA. Amplified TCR beta libraries were sequenced as 87-base-pair reads on the Illumina HiSeq System. As for the original processing: A later analysis tallied roughly 78 million unique TCR beta chains across the 700 or so repertoires, and approximately 12 million of those chains were shared by two or more donors. Raw reads were error-corrected and collapsed into unique sequences by a nearest-neighbor algorithm in which closely related sequences were merged to remove PCR and sequencing errors. To assign V, D and J gene segments, CDR3 sequences were aligned to IMGT reference sequences. For a sequence to be retained, at least a six-nucleotide match to both a V gene segment and a J gene segment was required. Rearrangements were called productive when the CDR3 lacked stop codons and stayed in frame with V and J; all others were non-productive. Following IMGT convention, CDR3 was defined as the stretch from the second conserved V-encoded cysteine to the conserved J-encoded phenylalanine. In an earlier analysis of more than 550 of the donors, sequences lacking an unambiguous match to a single V gene segment were excluded. In an earlier analysis of more than 500 of the donors, a V segment was called functional when productive rearrangements were above 56.7%, and segregating when the standard deviation between donors exceeded 5%. To diagnose cytomegalovirus status from the catalog of TCR beta chain sequences, a statistical classification framework was built. In a later analysis, TCR nucleotide sequences were compared against IMGT/GENE-DB human TR gene sequences so that V and J genes could be assigned. The TCRdist pipeline was used in a later analysis to assign CDR3 sequences and most-parsimonious VDJ recombination scenarios. In a later analysis, every TCR beta chain was defined by the combination of its CDR3 amino acid sequence and its V-gene family, and reads without a unique V-gene family were dropped. In a later analysis, fewer than 600 highly shared, low-generation-probability nucleotide sequences were removed to address suspected cross-contamination and a sequencing artifact. For each public chain, a later analysis derived a clonal expansion index from normalized ranks of inferred template counts within each repertoire. In a later analysis, generation probabilities were computed using a VDJ recombination model fitted to out-of-frame rearrangements, and the results were checked against IGoR. A later analysis scored TCR-TCR, TCR-HLA and TCR-CMV co-occurrence with hypergeometric tests, applying a repertoire-size bias correction to TCR pairs. False discovery rates were estimated in a later analysis by permuting HLA or CMV assignments 20 times. In a later analysis, co-occurring TCRs were grouped using DBSCAN, and TCRdist sequence similarity was added for clustering within HLA-allele-positive subsets. For co-occurrence clustering, repertoires with fewer than 30,000 or more than 120,000 public chains were excluded, along with five or six repertoires with anomalous nucleotide sharing. TCRdb's version of the immuneACCESS table is confined to in-frame rearrangements and falls short of the full clone set. An unresolved V gene accounts for under half of the shortfall where checked; the remainder is of unknown origin. V, J and clone size reflect that table, while D and trimming were determined from the DNA. The table held for this sample gives about 64,000 clones. The ten most abundant clones make up around 3.6% of the sample.

The cohort consisted of hundreds of healthy bone marrow donors. Cohort members were all nominally healthy when sampled, although unrecorded immune exposures were likely present. The donor tested CMV seronegative, placing the donor among the 350 or so seronegative members of the cohort. A peripheral blood sample was collected from each donor, and TCR beta sequencing was performed on peripheral blood mononuclear cells. The Qiagen DNeasy Blood Extraction Kit was used to extract genomic DNA from the blood cell samples. The study at large found these results: Because counts were too low, seventeen rarely observed V segments, including chromosome 9 orphons, were left out of the earlier analysis of some 600 of the donors. For the cohort, immune exposure information was limited to CMV serostatus. A later genetic analysis associated a missense DCLRE1C variant with V-gene and J-gene trimming of TCR beta chains, and an independent cohort replicated the association. Cytomegalovirus status was reported to be diagnosed by the classifier with high specificity and sensitivity in both the original and validation cohorts. In a later analysis, some 17,000 TCR beta sequences were associated with specific HLA alleles at a false discovery rate of 0.05. The sequencing pipeline was judged likely to have produced a cluster of highly shared sequence variants as a technical artifact. In an earlier analysis of 450 to 750 of the donors, most TCR beta V segments appeared in productive rearrangements about 87% or about 30% of the time, broadly matching IMGT annotations. A few of the identified cytomegalovirus-associated TCR beta chains were confirmed in vitro to be specific for cytomegalovirus antigens. The study gave a list of under 200 TCR beta chains associated with cytomegalovirus. A further reported finding was that TCR beta sequences accurately predicted the HLA-A and HLA-B alleles for most subjects in the first cohort. According to a later genetic analysis, donors in an Asian-associated ancestry cluster had fewer N-insertions in productive TCRs than the approximately 650-donor mean. Linkage disequilibrium might explain the correlated functional status among segregating V segments, but an unknown experimental factor could not be excluded. According to a later analysis, parvovirus B19, influenza, CMV and Epstein-Barr virus appeared linked to several top co-occurrence clusters. Most TCR sequences were seen in very few donors, while some public TCRs were found in many individuals. Because some donors lacked HLA typing at each locus, the association tests relied only on the typed subset. Most CMV-associated TCR beta chains appeared to be HLA-restricted in a later analysis, and the HLA associations seemed to be driven largely by CMV exposure. It was suggested by the authors that the approach could potentially be generalized to other disease states and immunological phenotypes. A later analysis found that HLA-associated TCR beta chains were more clonally expanded and had lower generation probabilities than equally common non-associated chains. In a later analysis, TCR association rates were found to vary across HLA loci, with the most associated TCRs seen for DRB1 alleles and the fewest for HLA-C alleles. In this cohort, only TCR beta chains were sequenced, and detectable features were limited by the absence of alpha or paired-chain data. When HLA alleles, especially DR and DQ, strongly co-occurred, TCR associations were difficult to assign to individual alleles. The presence/absence analyses assumed that sequencing depth was roughly uniform across donors, and that assumption may not be true.

Comment on this clone: The specificity of this receptor is unknown.

The TCR originated in a woman between 18 and 30 years old in good health and CMV-seronegative. Material: PBMCs.

The bases read TGCGCCAGCAGCTTGGGGTCCCAGTTAAATGGCTACACCTTC. The resulting protein is CASSLGSQLNGYTF. The rearranged segments are TRBV5-1 and TRBJ1-2, with the D gene too uncertain to name. V loses 0 bases, J loses 6 bases, and the germline ends lie 12 bases apart. For CDR1 and CDR2, the germline V gene lists SGHRS and YFSETQ. Its CDR3 holds 14 amino acids, cysteine through phenylalanine. Only the CDR3 DNA stays, 42 bases, in frame from base 1. The entire variable domain, with the stretches around the CDR3 drawn from the reference TRBV5-1 and TRBJ1-2 proteins, is KAGVTQTPRYLIKTRGQQVTLSCSPISGHRSVSWYQQTPGQGLQFLFEYFSETQRNKGNFPGRFSGRQFSNSRSEMNVSTLELGDSALYLCASSLGSQLNGYTFGSGTRLTVV.